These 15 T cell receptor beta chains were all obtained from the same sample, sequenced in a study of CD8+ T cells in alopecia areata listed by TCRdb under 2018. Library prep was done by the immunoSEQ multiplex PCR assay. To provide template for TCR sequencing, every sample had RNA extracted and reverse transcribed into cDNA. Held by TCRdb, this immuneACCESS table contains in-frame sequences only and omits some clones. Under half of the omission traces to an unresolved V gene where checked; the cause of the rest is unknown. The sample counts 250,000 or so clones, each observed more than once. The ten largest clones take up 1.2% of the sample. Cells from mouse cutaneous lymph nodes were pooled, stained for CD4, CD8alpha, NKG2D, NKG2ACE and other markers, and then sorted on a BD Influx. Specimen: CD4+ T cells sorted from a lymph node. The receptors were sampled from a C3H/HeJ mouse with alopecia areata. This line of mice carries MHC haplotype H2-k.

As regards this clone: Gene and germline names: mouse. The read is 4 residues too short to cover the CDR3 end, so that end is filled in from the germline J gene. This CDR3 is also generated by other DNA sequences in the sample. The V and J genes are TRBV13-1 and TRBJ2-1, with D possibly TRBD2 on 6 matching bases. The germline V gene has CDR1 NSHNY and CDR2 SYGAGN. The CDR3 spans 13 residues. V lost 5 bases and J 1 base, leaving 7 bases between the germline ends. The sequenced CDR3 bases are TGTGCCAGCAGGGGGGGAAACTATGCT. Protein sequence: CASRGGNYA. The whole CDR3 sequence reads CASRGGNYAEQFF.

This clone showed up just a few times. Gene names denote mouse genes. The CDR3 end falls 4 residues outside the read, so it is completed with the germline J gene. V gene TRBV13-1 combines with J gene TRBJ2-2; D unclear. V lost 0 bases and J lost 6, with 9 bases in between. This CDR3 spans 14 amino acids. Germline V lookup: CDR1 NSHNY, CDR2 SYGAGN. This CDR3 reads CASSDDGRAGQLYF. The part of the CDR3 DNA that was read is TGTGCCAGCAGTGATGATGGAAGGGCCGGG.

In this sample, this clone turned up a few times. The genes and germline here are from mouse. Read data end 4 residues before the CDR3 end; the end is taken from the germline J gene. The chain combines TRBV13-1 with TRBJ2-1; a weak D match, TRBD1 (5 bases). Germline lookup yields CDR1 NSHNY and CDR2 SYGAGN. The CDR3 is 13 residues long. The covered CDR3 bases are TGTGCCAGCAGTGTCCCAGGGAGGGCT. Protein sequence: CASSVPGRA. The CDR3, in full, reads CASSVPGRAEQFF.

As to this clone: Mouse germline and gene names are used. The CDR3 DNA, read in part, is TGTGCCAGCAGCCAAGTCGGGACAGGGCCTAATTCGCCC. Protein: CASSQVGTGPNSP. The whole CDR3 reads CASSQVGTGPNSPLYF. The V call is TRBV5, the J call TRBJ1-6, with 9 nucleotides matching TRBD1. The sequence runs out 3 residues before the end of the CDR3; the remainder is reconstructed from the germline J gene. TRBJ1-6 is annotated as an ORF whose role is uncertain. The CDR3 has 16 residues. V shed 1 base, J shed 6 bases, and the junction held 4 bases outside the gene matches. Germline-derived CDR1 and CDR2 are LGHNA and YNLKQL (reference sequence).

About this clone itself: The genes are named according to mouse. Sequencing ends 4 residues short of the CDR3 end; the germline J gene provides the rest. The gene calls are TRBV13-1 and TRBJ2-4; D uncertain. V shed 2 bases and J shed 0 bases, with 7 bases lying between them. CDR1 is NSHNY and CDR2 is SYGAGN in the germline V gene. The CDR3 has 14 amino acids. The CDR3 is CASSDRNSQNTLYF. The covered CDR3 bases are TGTGCCAGCAGTGACAGAAATAGTCAAAAC.

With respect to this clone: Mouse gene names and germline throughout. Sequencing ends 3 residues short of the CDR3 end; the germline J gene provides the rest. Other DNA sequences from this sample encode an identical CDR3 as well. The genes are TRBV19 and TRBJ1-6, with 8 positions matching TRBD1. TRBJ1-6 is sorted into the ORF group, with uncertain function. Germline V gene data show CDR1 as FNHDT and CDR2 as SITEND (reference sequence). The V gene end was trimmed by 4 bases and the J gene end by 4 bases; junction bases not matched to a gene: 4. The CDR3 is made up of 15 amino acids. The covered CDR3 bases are TGTGCCAGCAGTGGTACAGGGGGATATAATTCGCCC. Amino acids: CASSGTGGYNSP. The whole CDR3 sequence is CASSGTGGYNSPLYF.

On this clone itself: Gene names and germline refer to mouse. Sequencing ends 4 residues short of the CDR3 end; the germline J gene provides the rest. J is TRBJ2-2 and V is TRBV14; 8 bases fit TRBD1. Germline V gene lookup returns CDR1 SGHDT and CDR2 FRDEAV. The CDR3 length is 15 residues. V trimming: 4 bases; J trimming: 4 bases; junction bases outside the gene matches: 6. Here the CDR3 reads CASSPTGVGTGQLYF. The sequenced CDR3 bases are TGTGCCAGCAGTCCGACAGGGGTCGGCACCGGG.

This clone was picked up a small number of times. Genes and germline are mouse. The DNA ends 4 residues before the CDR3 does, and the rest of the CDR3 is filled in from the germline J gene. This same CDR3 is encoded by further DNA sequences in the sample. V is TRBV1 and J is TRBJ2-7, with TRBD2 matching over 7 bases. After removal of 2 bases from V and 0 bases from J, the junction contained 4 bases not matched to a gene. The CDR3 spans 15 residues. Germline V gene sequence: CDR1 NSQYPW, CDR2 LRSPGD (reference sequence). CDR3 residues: CTCSAPGTDSYEQYF. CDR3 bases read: TGCACCTGCAGTGCACCCGGGACTGACTCCTAT.

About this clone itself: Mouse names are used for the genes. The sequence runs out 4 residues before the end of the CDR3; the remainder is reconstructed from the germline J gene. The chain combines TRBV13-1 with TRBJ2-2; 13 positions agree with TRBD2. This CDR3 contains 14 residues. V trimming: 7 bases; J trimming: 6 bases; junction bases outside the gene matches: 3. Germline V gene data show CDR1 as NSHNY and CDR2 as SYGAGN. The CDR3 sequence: CASRTGGAPGQLYF. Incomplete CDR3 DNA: TGTGCCAGCCGGACTGGGGGGGCGCCCGGG.

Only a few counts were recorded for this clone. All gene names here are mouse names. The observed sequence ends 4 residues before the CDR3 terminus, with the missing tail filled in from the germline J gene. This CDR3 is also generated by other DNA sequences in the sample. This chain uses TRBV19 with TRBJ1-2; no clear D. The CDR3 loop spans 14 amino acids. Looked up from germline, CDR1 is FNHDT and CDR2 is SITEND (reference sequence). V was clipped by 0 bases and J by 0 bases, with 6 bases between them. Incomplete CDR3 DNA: TGTGCCAGCAGTATAGTGGGTGCAAACTCC. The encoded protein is CASSIVGANS. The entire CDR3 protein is CASSIVGANSDYTF.

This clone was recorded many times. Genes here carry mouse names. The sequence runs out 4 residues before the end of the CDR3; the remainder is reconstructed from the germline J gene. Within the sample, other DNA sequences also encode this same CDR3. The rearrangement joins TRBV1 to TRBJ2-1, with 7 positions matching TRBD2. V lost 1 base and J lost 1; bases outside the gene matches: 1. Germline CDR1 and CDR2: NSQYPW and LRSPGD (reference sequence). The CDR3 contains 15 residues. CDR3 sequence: CTCSAVWGNYAEQFF. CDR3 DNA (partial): TGCACCTGCAGTGCAGTCTGGGGGAACTATGCT.

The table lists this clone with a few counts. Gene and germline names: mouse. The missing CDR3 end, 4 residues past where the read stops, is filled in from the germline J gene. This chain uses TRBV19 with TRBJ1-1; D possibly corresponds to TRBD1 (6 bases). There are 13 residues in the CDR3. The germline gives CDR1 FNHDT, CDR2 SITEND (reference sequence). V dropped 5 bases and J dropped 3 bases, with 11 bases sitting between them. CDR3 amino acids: CASRGQGDTEVFF. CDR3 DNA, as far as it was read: TGTGCCAGCAGGGGACAAGGGGACACA.

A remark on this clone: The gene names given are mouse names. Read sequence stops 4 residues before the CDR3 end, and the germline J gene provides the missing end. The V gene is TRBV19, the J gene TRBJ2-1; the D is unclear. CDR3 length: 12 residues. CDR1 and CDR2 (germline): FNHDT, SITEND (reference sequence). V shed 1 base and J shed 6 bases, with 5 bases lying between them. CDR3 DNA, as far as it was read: TGTGCCAGCAGTATAACAGTTGCT. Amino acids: CASSITVA. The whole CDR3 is CASSITVAEQFF. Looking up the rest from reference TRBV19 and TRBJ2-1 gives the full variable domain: GGIITQTPKFLIGQEGQKLTLKCQQNFNHDTMYWYRQDSGKGLRLIYYSITENDLQKGDLSEGYDASREKKSSFSLTVTSAQKNEMAVFLCASSITVAEQFFGPGTRLTVL.

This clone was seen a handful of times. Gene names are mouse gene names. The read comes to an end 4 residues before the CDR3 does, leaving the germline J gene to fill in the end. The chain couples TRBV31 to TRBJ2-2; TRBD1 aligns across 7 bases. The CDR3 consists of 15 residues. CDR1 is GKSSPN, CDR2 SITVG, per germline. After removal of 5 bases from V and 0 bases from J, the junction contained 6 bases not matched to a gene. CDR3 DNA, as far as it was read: TGTGCCTGGGTGGGGACAGTCGCAAACACCGGG. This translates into CAWVGTVANTG. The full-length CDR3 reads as CAWVGTVANTGQLYF. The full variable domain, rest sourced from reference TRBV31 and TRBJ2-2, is AQTIHQWPVAEIKAVGSPLSLGCTIKGKSSPNLYWYWQATGGTLQQLFYSITVGQVESVVQLNLSASRPKDDQFILSTEKLLLSHSGFYLCAWVGTVANTGQLYFGEGSKLTVL.

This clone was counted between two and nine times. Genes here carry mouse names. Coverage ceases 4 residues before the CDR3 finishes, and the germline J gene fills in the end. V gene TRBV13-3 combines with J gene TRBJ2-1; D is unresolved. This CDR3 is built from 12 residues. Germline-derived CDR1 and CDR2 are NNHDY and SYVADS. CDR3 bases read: TGTGCCAGCAGTGATGGACACGCT. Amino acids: CASSDGHA. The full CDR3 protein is CASSDGHAEQFF.